The T cell receptor beta chain under discussion was sequenced for a study of T cell responses to AZD1222 COVID-19 vaccine. Study at large: Second-dose recipients at about 4 or about 12 weeks were treated as one pooled group.

This CDR3 spans 15 amino acids. Trimming removed 7 bases at V and 7 bases at J, with 22 bases between. Germline V CDR1 and CDR2: LNHDA, SQIVND (reference sequence). Points on this clone: Its antigen is unidentified.

The protocol was immunoSEQ multiplex PCR, while the TCRdb copy is restricted to in-frame clones and leaves out a portion. The sample has around 77,000 clones; around 86% are singletons. Notes on the study in general: Clonal diversity was possibly underestimated, and white British individuals and females predominated among donors. Baseline seropositives among AZD1222 recipients totaled only 5 to 7.

The sequence was collected from an adult in good health. Here the sequenced sample was peripheral blood, taken on day 0 of AZD1222 vaccination. The chain joins TRBV19 to TRBJ1-1; D perhaps matches TRBD1 (6 bases). CDR3 region: CASIPPGAPTGEAFF. As DNA, the CDR3 is TGTGCCAGTATCCCCCCAGGGGCTCCTACTGGTGAAGCTTTCTTT.